These 24 T cell receptor beta chains were sequenced from one sample in a study of CD8 T cells in Susac syndrome. After extraction with the RNeasy kit, about 0.5 to 1 ug of the RNA was reverse transcribed using random hexamers. TCRdb reprocessed the immunoSEQ multiplex PCR reads via MiXCR and lists one record per CDR3 protein. This sample has approximately 130,000 distinct CDR3 sequences, with around 94% found just once. The sample was CD4+ T cells from PBMCs. The receptors originated from a human donor in good health.

The chain is built from TRBV30 and TRBJ2-7, with D possibly TRBD2 on 6 matching bases. The CDR3 length is 17 residues. The V and J ends lost 1 base and 3 bases respectively, with 22 bases between them. Germline V gene sequence: CDR1 GTSNPN, CDR2 SVGIG (reference sequence). The CDR3 loop reads CAWSAPRAGRTGYEQYF. The CDR3 DNA reads TGTGCCTGGAGTGCCCCAAGGGCGGGACGTACTGGCTACGAGCAGTACTTC.

J is TRBJ1-2 and V is TRBV7-8, with TRBD1 matching over 8 bases. Germline CDR1 SGHVS, CDR2 FQNEAQ. The CDR3 is 17 residues long. After removal of 4 bases from V and 6 bases from J, the junction contained 16 bases not matched to a gene. The CDR3: CASSWDSTGTGLNGYTF. Written as DNA, the CDR3 is TGTGCCAGCAGCTGGGACTCAACCGGGACAGGCTTAAATGGCTACACCTTC.

The V gene is TRBV7-9, the J gene TRBJ2-6, with D hard to call. This CDR3 is 16 amino acids long. Germline CDR1 and CDR2: SEHNR and FQNEAQ (reference sequence). Between the trimmed V and J ends, which lost 2 bases and 1 base, there was a span of 9 bases. The DNA for the CDR3 is TGTGCCAGCAGCTTATTTCTTATTTCTGGGGCCAACGTCCTGACTTTC. Amino acid sequence: CASSLFLISGANVLTF.

This chain joins TRBV20-1 and TRBJ2-7; 8 bases are a match to TRBD1. V gave up 0 bases and J gave up 0 bases; unmatched junction bases: 7. The CDR3 is made up of 16 amino acids. Germline V gene lookup returns CDR1 DFQATT and CDR2 SNEGSKA (reference sequence). CDR3 residues: CSARDQGAVGSYEQYF. CDR3 bases: TGCAGTGCTAGAGATCAGGGGGCGGTGGGCTCCTACGAGCAGTACTTC.

The rearrangement links TRBV7-2 to TRBJ2-1; 12 nucleotides line up with TRBD2. Germline CDR1 SGHTA, CDR2 FQGNSA. V dropped 1 base and J dropped 6; count of bases not matched to a gene: 7. The CDR3 sequence is 17 residues long. CDR3 nucleotides: TGTGCCAGCAGCTTAGACGGACTAGCGGGATGGGGCAATGAGCAGTTCTTC. Encoded protein: CASSLDGLAGWGNEQFF.

CDR3 in amino acids: CASSLLGVSRQPEAFF. In nucleotides, the CDR3 is TGCGCCAGCAGCTTGCTAGGGGTAAGCCGGCAGCCTGAAGCTTTCTTT. The V gene is TRBV5-1, the J gene TRBJ1-1; D is possibly TRBD1 (5 bases). Germline V gives CDR1 SGHRS, CDR2 YFSETQ. This CDR3 has 16 residues. V dropped 1 base and J dropped 6 bases, with 19 bases sitting between them.

The chain employs TRBV6-2 or TRBV6-3 and TRBJ2-5; D may be TRBD1 (5 bases). Trimming removed 7 bases from V and 3 bases from J, with 15 bases in between. The CDR3 length is 14 residues. Germline values: CDR1 MNHEY, CDR2 SVGEGT. As DNA, the CDR3 is TGTGCCAGCACCCCCACAAGGGGAAAAGAGACCCAGTACTTC. It encodes CASTPTRGKETQYF.

This rearrangement joins TRBV5-1 to TRBJ2-7; a possible D gene is TRBD1 (6 bases). Germline loops: CDR1 SGHRS, CDR2 YFSETQ. V lost 2 bases to trimming and J lost 3 bases, with 12 bases between them. This CDR3 is built from 14 residues. This chain's CDR3 is CASSLQGPHYEQYF. DNA of the CDR3: TGCGCCAGCAGCTTACAGGGACCGCACTACGAGCAGTACTTC.

This clonotype was detected once. The chain is built from TRBV28 and TRBJ2-5; tentatively, D is TRBD2 (5 bases). The CDR3 has 12 residues. CDR1 is MDHEN and CDR2 is SYDVKM in the germline V gene. V lost 2 bases and J 8 bases, leaving 9 bases between the germline ends. The CDR3 protein is CASSLPGGTQYF. The CDR3 region has the DNA TGTGCCAGCAGTTTACCAGGAGGAACCCAGTACTTC.

The chain carries TRBV9 and TRBJ2-3, with no clear D. Germline CDR1 and CDR2: SGDLS and YYNGEE. Trimming took 0 bases from V and 2 from J, leaving 4 bases between them. This CDR3 has 13 residues. The CDR3 region is CASSVVSTDTQYF. In nucleotides, the CDR3 is TGTGCCAGCAGCGTAGTCTCCACAGATACGCAGTATTTT.

The chain employs TRBV2 and TRBJ1-6; unclear D gene. Trimming cost V 7 bases and J 7 bases, with 14 bases left between them. The CDR3 covers 14 residues. In germline, CDR1 is SNHLY, CDR2 FYNNEI. CDR3 amino acids: CASISQLQNSPLHF. CDR3 bases: TGTGCCAGCATTAGTCAGCTCCAGAATTCACCCCTCCACTTT.

The CDR3 spells CASSLAGEAYEQYF. The CDR3 nucleotides read TGCGCCAGCAGCTTGGCCGGGGAAGCCTACGAGCAGTACTTC. The chain is built from TRBV5-1 and TRBJ2-7, with D possibly matching TRBD2 (5 bases). The germline gives CDR1 SGHRS, CDR2 YFSETQ. This CDR3 region has 14 residues. V was trimmed by 0 bases and J by 2 bases, leaving 9 bases between them. The full variable domain, in which reference TRBV5-1 and TRBJ2-7 provide the parts outside the CDR3, is KAGVTQTPRYLIKTRGQQVTLSCSPISGHRSVSWYQQTPGQGLQFLFEYFSETQRNKGNFPGRFSGRQFSNSRSEMNVSTLELGDSALYLCASSLAGEAYEQYFGPGTRLTVT.

The chain joins TRBV24-1 to TRBJ2-1; 9 bases match TRBD1. V dropped 6 bases and J dropped 8; count of bases not matched to a gene: 7. The CDR3 runs 14 residues. Germline V CDR1 and CDR2: KGHDR, SFDVKD. As DNA, the CDR3 is TGTGCCACCAGTTATTCTACAGGGGGCGATGAGCAGTTCTTC. Residues: CATSYSTGGDEQFF.

CDR3 DNA sequence: TGTGCCAGCAGTTTTCGCCCCTTCGTTAATTCACCCCTCCACTTT. Residues: CASSFRPFVNSPLHF. The V and J genes are TRBV27 and TRBJ1-6; D unclear. CDR1 MNHEY and CDR2 SMNVEV come from the germline V gene (reference sequence). The V end lost 3 bases, the J end lost 6 bases, and 12 bases lay between the germline ends. The CDR3 loop spans 15 amino acids.

This clonotype was counted a single time. V is TRBV7-8 and J is TRBJ1-5; TRBD1 aligns across 8 bases. Germline loops: CDR1 SGHVS, CDR2 FQNEAQ. The trim removed 5 bases at V and 5 bases at J, leaving 8 bases unmatched. The CDR3 runs 15 residues. Here the CDR3 DNA reads TGTGCCAGCAGCCCCCAGGGGGCTTGGGATCAGCCCCAGCATTTT. This sequence encodes CASSPQGAWDQPQHF.

The V call is TRBV5-1, the J call TRBJ1-1; tentative D call: TRBD1 (5 bases). Trimming stripped 1 base from V and 5 bases from J, with 15 bases between. This CDR3 has 15 amino acids. Germline assignment: CDR1 SGHRS and CDR2 YFSETQ. CDR3 DNA: TGCGCCAGCAGCTTGTATCAGGTTGGGGGGACTGAAGCTTTCTTT. This translates into CASSLYQVGGTEAFF.

V and J are TRBV7-9 and TRBJ2-2, with a tentative D call TRBD2 (5 bases). CDR3 length: 16 residues. Germline-derived CDR1 and CDR2 are SEHNR and FQNEAQ (reference sequence). Between the trimmed V and J ends, which lost 3 bases and 4 bases, there was a span of 15 bases. Here the CDR3 DNA reads TGTGCCAGCAGCTTGGTTTCCGGGAAGGGCACCGGGGAGCTGTTTTTT. It translates to CASSLVSGKGTGELFF.

This chain links TRBV12-5 with TRBJ1-5, with 8 bases matching TRBD1. CDR3 length: 19 residues. Germline values: CDR1 LGHNT, CDR2 FRNRAP. With 1 base clipped from V and 0 bases from J, the junction kept 11 bases outside the gene matches. CDR3 nucleotide sequence: TGTGCTAGTGGTTTGGATCCCAGGGGGCTCGAGTATAGCAATCAGCCCCAGCATTTT. The encoded protein is CASGLDPRGLEYSNQPQHF.

The chain recombines TRBV21-1 with TRBJ2-7; whether TRBD1, the table's D call, matches the DNA was not checked. TRBV21-1 is recorded as a pseudogene. CDR3 size: 14 residues. The CDR3 loop is CASSIRDRVRGQYF. The CDR3 region has the DNA TGTGCCAGCAGCATTCGGGACAGGGTAAGAGGGCAGTACTTC.

This CDR3 reads CASSLAPGLTISYEQYF. The CDR3 bases are TGCGCCAGCAGCTTGGCTCCGGGACTAACCATCTCCTACGAGCAGTACTTC. J is TRBJ2-7 and V is TRBV5-1; TRBD2 aligns across 7 bases. Germline V gene sequence: CDR1 SGHRS, CDR2 YFSETQ. The V and J ends lost 0 bases and 0 bases, in that order; junction bases with no gene match: 9. This CDR3 spans 17 amino acids.

Comment on this clonotype: Sequence at one end of the junction differs from germline and may be a read error. The rearrangement joins TRBV7-7 to TRBJ2-5, with 10 bases matching TRBD2. The germline CDR1 and CDR2 sequences are SSHAT and FNYEAQ (reference sequence). The CDR3 is 15 residues long. CDR3 nucleotides: TGTGCTAGCAGCATCGGGACTAGCGCCGCGGAGACCCAGTACTTC. This codes for CASSIGTSAAETQYF.

The table lists this clonotype with a count of one. This sequence joins TRBV6-1 and TRBJ2-2; TRBD2 is a possible D gene (5 bases). The V gene lost 4 bases and the J gene lost 7 bases, with 10 bases spanning the gap. This CDR3 is built from 13 residues. Germline V CDR1 and CDR2: MNHNS, SASEGT. For the CDR3, the DNA is TGTGCCAGCAGTGTTGAGGAGGTCGGGGAGCTGTTTTTT. As protein: CASSVEEVGELFF.

The J gene is TRBJ2-7, the V gene TRBV6-5, with D maybe TRBD1 (6 bases). V shed 5 bases and J shed 6 bases, with 14 bases lying between them. The CDR3 covers 13 residues. In germline, CDR1 is MNHEY, CDR2 SVGAGI. CDR3 in DNA: TGTGCCAGCAGTGAGATCAGGGGTGGCGAGCAGTACTTC. The encoded protein is CASSEIRGGEQYF.

V and J are TRBV6-5 and TRBJ2-1, with D maybe TRBD2 (5 bases). The CDR3 contains 15 residues. Trimming took off 4 bases at V and 8 bases at J, with 18 bases between the two ends. Looked up from germline, CDR1 is MNHEY and CDR2 is SVGAGI. In nucleotides, the CDR3 is TGTGCCAGCAGTTCGAGGACTTACCAATCCCATGAGCAGTTCTTC. Encoded protein: CASSSRTYQSHEQFF.